These 27 T cell receptor beta chains originate from one sample sequenced in a study of T-cell memory formation after mild COVID-19. TCRdb fed the 5' RACE reads into MiXCR, producing one record per CDR3 protein. This sample yields a few hundred thousand distinct CDR3 sequences, of which 16% are seen a single time; 22% belongs to the top ten. Material: PBMCs or a T cell subset sorted from them (not recorded which). These receptors were obtained from a man aged 18 to 30 who had mild COVID-19 (a few samples of this study predate the infection). Cell type and time point are not known.

This chain joins TRBV12-3 or TRBV12-4 and TRBJ2-3; possibly TRBD2 for D (5 bases). The germline V and J ends were trimmed by 0 bases and 4 bases, with 8 bases remaining between them. This CDR3 contains 14 residues. The CDR3 here is CASSLAAVADTQYF. DNA of the CDR3: TGTGCCAGCAGTTTAGCAGCGGTGGCAGATACGCAGTATTTT.

The genes are TRBV30 and TRBJ1-6; possibly TRBD1 for D (5 bases). There are 13 residues in the CDR3. V lost 5 bases, J lost 6 bases, and 11 bases lay in between. Germline V gene sequence: CDR1 GTSNPN, CDR2 SVGIG (reference sequence). The CDR3 loop is CAWVRDFNSPLHF. The CDR3 DNA reads TGTGCCTGGGTCCGGGACTTTAATTCACCCCTCCACTTT.

This clonotype was seen more than once but under ten times. The genes are TRBV18 and TRBJ1-1; no definite D call. Trimming left V 2 bases short and J 1 base short, with 5 bases between. Germline-derived CDR1 and CDR2 are KGHSH and LQKENI. There are 13 residues in the CDR3. CDR3: CASSPNGNTEAFF. The DNA of the CDR3 is TGTGCCAGCTCACCAAACGGGAACACTGAAGCTTTCTTT.

This clonotype was detected only a few times. J is TRBJ2-5 and V is TRBV5-1; 8 nucleotides agree with TRBD1. The junction had 5 bases not matched to a gene; V was cut back by 6 bases and J by 1 base. The CDR3 loop spans 14 amino acids. The V gene's germline CDR1 is SGHRS and CDR2 YFSETQ. CDR3 bases: TGCGCCAGCAATCCCACAGGGGGCCAAGAGACCCAGTACTTC. It codes for CASNPTGGQETQYF.

In this sample, this clonotype turned up a few times. The V gene is TRBV4-3, the J gene TRBJ2-5, with D possibly being TRBD2 (5 bases). V was cut by 0 bases and J by 7 bases, with 12 bases left in between. The germline CDR1 and CDR2 sequences are LGHNA and YSLEER. This CDR3 has 14 residues. In nucleotides, the CDR3 is TGCGCCAGCAGCCAAGAGGACGGGGTTGGGACCCAGTACTTC. Translated, it gives CASSQEDGVGTQYF.

The chain carries TRBV2 and TRBJ2-5; 7 nucleotides match TRBD2. Germline V gene lookup returns CDR1 SNHLY and CDR2 FYNNEI. The length of the CDR3 is 13 residues. V lost 7 bases and J lost 3; bases outside the gene matches: 5. The DNA for the CDR3 is TGTGCCAGCAAGGGGCGGGGGAAAGAGACCCAGTACTTC. Translated, it gives CASKGRGKETQYF.

V usage is TRBV5-1 and J usage is TRBJ2-5; D may be TRBD2 (5 bases). The CDR3 covers 14 residues. V was clipped by 0 bases and J by 7 bases, with 13 bases between them. CDR1 is SGHRS and CDR2 is YFSETQ in the germline V gene. The CDR3, as DNA: TGCGCCAGCAGCTTGGAAGCGGCCTCGGGGACCCAGTACTTC. Protein product: CASSLEAASGTQYF.

This clonotype was seen at least ten times. The chain couples TRBV5-5 to TRBJ1-3; D is unresolved. From germline, CDR1 is SGHKS and CDR2 YYEKEE (reference sequence). V gave up 4 bases and J gave up 0 bases, with 11 bases separating them. The CDR3 contains 15 residues. Here the CDR3 reads CASSPDPHSGNTIYF. The CDR3 DNA is TGTGCCAGCAGCCCCGACCCTCACTCTGGAAACACCATATATTTT.

The genes are TRBV12-3 or TRBV12-4 and TRBJ1-2, with TRBD1 matching 7 bases. The CDR3 covers 15 residues. Trimming at V came to 1 base and at J to 3 bases, leaving 5 bases not matched to a gene. CDR3 coding DNA: TGTGCCAGCAGTTTAGTCCAGGGGGAATACTATGGCTACACCTTC. Translation gives CASSLVQGEYYGYTF.

This clonotype has just a few counts. The rearrangement joins TRBV3-1 to TRBJ2-3; D gene unclear. The germline V gene encodes CDR1 LGHDT and CDR2 YNNKEL (reference sequence). Between the trimmed V and J ends, which lost 5 bases and 2 bases, there was a span of 14 bases. The CDR3 covers 15 residues. The CDR3 coding sequence is TGTGCCAGCAGCAAACAGTTAGTTCTCACAGATACGCAGTATTTT. Its translation is CASSKQLVLTDTQYF.

This clonotype came up a few times. Here the CDR3 reads CASRKGLVSETQYF. Here the CDR3 DNA reads TGCGCCAGCAGGAAGGGTCTAGTGTCAGAGACCCAGTACTTC. This chain links TRBV10-2 with TRBJ2-5; D gene ambiguous. Germline CDR1 WSHSY, CDR2 SAAADI. CDR3 length equals 14 residues. The germline V and J ends were trimmed by 6 bases and 4 bases, with 15 bases remaining between them.

J is TRBJ2-3 and V is TRBV18; D is unresolved. Germline CDR1 and CDR2: KGHSH and LQKENI. The CDR3 runs to 15 residues. V dropped 3 bases and J dropped 0 bases, with 10 bases sitting between them. The CDR3 DNA follows: TGTGCCAGCTCACCGGGCAGTTCTAGCACAGATACGCAGTATTTT. Protein: CASSPGSSSTDTQYF. The full variable domain, in which reference TRBV18 and TRBJ2-3 provide the parts outside the CDR3, is NAGVMQNPRHLVRRRGQEARLRCSPMKGHSHVYWYRQLPEEGLKFMVYLQKENIIDESGMPKERFSAEFPKEGPSILRIQQVVRGDSAAYFCASSPGSSSTDTQYFGPGTRLTVL.

This clonotype has just a few counts. This chain joins TRBV6-6 and TRBJ2-1; no firm D call. Germline CDR1 is MNHNY and CDR2 is SVGAGI (reference sequence). The CDR3 is 16 amino acids. Trimming removed 0 bases at V and 5 bases at J, with 14 bases between. Written as DNA, the CDR3 is TGTGCCAGCAGTTACTCGGGCGTAACAACCAACAATGAGCAGTTCTTC. This codes for CASSYSGVTTNNEQFF.

The chain joins TRBV10-3 to TRBJ2-7, with D unclear. V dropped 7 bases and J dropped 7 bases, with 11 bases sitting between them. There are 11 residues in the CDR3. In germline, CDR1 is ENHRY, CDR2 SYGVKD. CDR3 sequence: CAIMGGLEQYF. The DNA for the CDR3 is TGTGCCATCATGGGTGGGTTGGAGCAGTACTTC.

The chain uses TRBV10-3 and TRBJ2-5; D possibly corresponds to TRBD1 (5 bases). Trimming pared 8 bases from V and 4 bases from J, leaving 17 bases between. This CDR3 contains 14 residues. CDR1 is ENHRY and CDR2 is SYGVKD in the germline V gene. The CDR3 is CAIPRTAQGETQYF. CDR3 coding DNA: TGTGCCATCCCGCGGACGGCCCAGGGAGAGACCCAGTACTTC.

The chain uses TRBV7-9 and TRBJ1-1; 9 nucleotides line up with TRBD1. In germline, CDR1 is SEHNR, CDR2 FQNEAQ (reference sequence). CDR3 length equals 14 residues. The V and J ends lost 5 bases and 5 bases, in that order; junction bases with no gene match: 6. The CDR3 sequence: CASSTTGGVTEAFF. In nucleotides, the CDR3 is TGTGCCAGCAGCACGACAGGGGGGGTTACTGAAGCTTTCTTT.

This chain connects TRBV5-1 to TRBJ2-7; 7 bases match TRBD1. The germline V gene encodes CDR1 SGHRS and CDR2 YFSETQ. The J segment lost 0 bases and the V segment lost 0 bases, leaving 3 bases of the junction unmatched. CDR3 length: 15 residues. CDR3 sequence (DNA): TGCGCCAGCAGCTTGGTTAGGGGGCCCTCCTACGAGCAGTACTTC. Amino acid sequence: CASSLVRGPSYEQYF.

This clonotype was observed many times. The chain has TRBV3-1 and TRBJ2-2, with 13 bases aligning to TRBD2. The V and J ends lost 2 bases and 4 bases, in that order; junction bases with no gene match: 1. CDR1 and CDR2 from the germline V gene are LGHDT and YNNKEL (reference sequence). CDR3 length equals 16 residues. The CDR3 reads CASSQTSGGATGELFF. The CDR3 DNA follows: TGTGCCAGCAGCCAAACTAGCGGGGGGGCCACCGGGGAGCTGTTTTTT. Full variable domain (missing parts from reference TRBV3-1 and TRBJ2-2): DTAVSQTPKYLVTQMGNDKSIKCEQNLGHDTMYWYKQDSKKFLKIMFSYNNKELIINETVPNRFSPKSPDKAHLNLHINSLELGDSAVYFCASSQTSGGATGELFFGEGSRLTVL.

This clonotype was seen only a few times. The V call is TRBV7-9, the J call TRBJ1-3; no clear D. The CDR3 extends over 14 amino acids. The V end was cut by 4 bases, the J end by 2 bases, with 9 bases between. CDR1 and CDR2 from the germline V gene are SEHNR and FQNEAQ (reference sequence). CDR3 region: CASSWRDAGNTIYF. The CDR3 DNA reads as TGTGCCAGCAGCTGGCGGGATGCTGGAAACACCATATATTTT.

This clonotype was counted between two and nine times. The J gene is TRBJ2-7, the V gene TRBV30, with 14 bases matching TRBD2. V trimming: 3 bases; J trimming: 4 bases; junction bases outside the gene matches: 20. This CDR3 region has 20 residues. Germline CDR1 GTSNPN, CDR2 SVGIG (reference sequence). The CDR3 DNA reads as TGTGCCTGGAGCGATCCCAGGTGGACTAGCGGGGGGCCAAATCTTTACGAGCAGTACTTC. Protein: CAWSDPRWTSGGPNLYEQYF. Looking up the rest from reference TRBV30 and TRBJ2-7 gives the full variable domain: SQTIHQWPATLVQPVGSPLSLECTVEGTSNPNLYWYRQAAGRGLQLLFYSVGIGQISSEVPQNLSASRPQDRQFILSSKKLLLSDSGFYLCAWSDPRWTSGGPNLYEQYFGPGTRLTVT.

This chain connects TRBV12-3 or TRBV12-4 to TRBJ1-5, with D possibly being TRBD1 (5 bases). CDR3 length equals 16 residues. V was clipped by 2 bases and J by 3 bases, with 14 bases between them. The chain's CDR3 is CASSLSSAGYNQPQHF. The CDR3 DNA sequence: TGTGCCAGCAGTTTAAGCTCGGCAGGGTACAATCAGCCCCAGCATTTT.

The table lists this clonotype with a few counts. The CDR3: CATSRGAGGEAFF. The DNA of the CDR3 is TGTGCCACCAGCAGAGGCGCAGGGGGGGAAGCTTTCTTT. V and J are TRBV15 and TRBJ1-1; 7 positions agree with TRBD1. CDR3 size: 13 residues. CDR1 LNHNV and CDR2 YYDKDF come from the germline V gene (reference sequence). V shed 1 base, J shed 8 bases, and the junction held 4 bases outside the gene matches. The full variable domain, rest sourced from reference TRBV15 and TRBJ1-1, is DAMVIQNPRYQVTQFGKPVTLSCSQTLNHNVMYWYQQKSSQAPKLLFHYYDKDFNNEADTPDNFQSRRPNTSFCFLDIRSPGLGDTAMYLCATSRGAGGEAFFGQGTRLTVV.

This clonotype has more than one count but fewer than ten. The rearrangement uses TRBV7-2 and TRBJ2-3; the D gene is possibly TRBD1 (6 bases). V lost 1 base and J 2 bases, leaving 10 bases between the germline ends. The CDR3 covers 15 residues. CDR1 and CDR2 from the germline V gene are SGHTA and FQGNSA. CDR3 protein: CASSLDRDLTDTQYF. CDR3 coding DNA: TGTGCCAGCAGCTTAGACAGGGACCTCACAGATACGCAGTATTTT. Supplemented by reference TRBV7-2 and TRBJ2-3, the full variable domain reads GAGVSQSPSNKVTEKGKDVELRCDPISGHTALYWYRQSLGQGLEFLIYFQGNSAPDKSGLPSDRFSAERTGGSVSTLTIQRTQQEDSAVYLCASSLDRDLTDTQYFGPGTRLTVL.

There are a few counts of this clonotype. The V and J genes are TRBV4-1 and TRBJ2-5, with D perhaps matching TRBD1 (6 bases). Trimming took off 0 bases at V and 9 bases at J, with 17 bases between the two ends. Germline V gene lookup returns CDR1 MGHRA and CDR2 YSYEKL. CDR3 length: 15 amino acids. The DNA for the CDR3 is TGCGCCAGCAGCCAAGAGGCCCCACAGGGAGTGCCCCAGTACTTC. It specifies CASSQEAPQGVPQYF.

This clonotype was detected ten times or more. The V call is TRBV20-1, the J call TRBJ1-5; no firm D call. V lost 0 bases and J 1 base, leaving 1 base between the germline ends. The CDR3 consists of 12 residues. Per the germline V gene, CDR1 is DFQATT and CDR2 is SNEGSKA (reference sequence). CDR3 DNA sequence: TGCAGTGCTAGAGACAGCAATCAGCCCCAGCATTTT. Its translation is CSARDSNQPQHF.

A few counts support this clonotype. This chain uses TRBV20-1 with TRBJ1-1; 9 positions agree with TRBD1. After removal of 7 bases from V and 3 bases from J, the junction contained 6 bases not matched to a gene. CDR3 length: 13 amino acids. The V gene's germline CDR1 is DFQATT and CDR2 SNEGSKA (reference sequence). CDR3 region: CSGPGQGYTEAFF. As DNA, the CDR3 is TGCAGTGGCCCGGGACAGGGATACACTGAAGCTTTCTTT.

This clonotype was seen a few times. The V and J genes are TRBV6-4 and TRBJ2-2; D uncertain. V dropped 8 bases and J dropped 4 bases, with 26 bases sitting between them. The germline gives CDR1 MRHNA, CDR2 SNTAGT. The CDR3 is 18 residues long. CDR3: CASPRAGGSPRGTGELFF. In nucleotides, the CDR3 is TGTGCCAGCCCCCGGGCAGGTGGCAGCCCTCGAGGCACCGGGGAGCTGTTTTTT.